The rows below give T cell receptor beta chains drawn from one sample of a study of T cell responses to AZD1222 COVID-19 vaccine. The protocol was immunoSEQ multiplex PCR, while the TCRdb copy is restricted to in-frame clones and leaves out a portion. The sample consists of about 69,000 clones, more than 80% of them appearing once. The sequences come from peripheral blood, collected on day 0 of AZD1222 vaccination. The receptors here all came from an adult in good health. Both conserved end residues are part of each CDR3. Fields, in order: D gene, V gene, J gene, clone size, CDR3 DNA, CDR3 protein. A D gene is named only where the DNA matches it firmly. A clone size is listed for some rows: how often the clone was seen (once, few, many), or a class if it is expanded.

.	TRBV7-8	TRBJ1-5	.	TGTGCCAGCAGCTTATTCGGTTATAATAGCAATCAGCCCCAGCATTTT	CASSLFGYNSNQPQHF
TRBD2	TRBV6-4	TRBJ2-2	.	TGTGCCAGCAGTGACGGGGCTAGCGGGGGCGTCGGGGAGCTGTTTTTT	CASSDGASGGVGELFF
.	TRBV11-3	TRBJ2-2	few	TGTGCCAGCAGCTTTTCCCTCACCGGGGAGCTGTTTTTT	CASSFSLTGELFF
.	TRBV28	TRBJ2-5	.	TGTGCCAGCAAACCAGGTTCCCAAGAGACCCAGTACTTC	CASKPGSQETQYF
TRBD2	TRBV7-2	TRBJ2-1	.	TGTGCCAGCAGCGTCCGGCGTAGCGGGGGATCCTACAATGAGCAGTTCTTC	CASSVRRSGGSYNEQFF
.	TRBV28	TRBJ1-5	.	TGTGCCAGCAGTCCAAGGACCTCGGGGTGGCCCCAGCATTTT	CASSPRTSGWPQHF
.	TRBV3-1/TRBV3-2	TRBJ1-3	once	TGTGCCAGCAGCCAAGGTGGTGGAAACACCATATATTTT	CASSQGGGNTIYF
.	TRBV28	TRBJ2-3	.	TGTGCCAGCAGAAACCTCGACAGGAGCACAGATACGCAGTATTTT	CASRNLDRSTDTQYF
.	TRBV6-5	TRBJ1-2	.	TGTGCCAGCAGTTCGGGCAGGGACTACTATGGCTACACCTTC	CASSSGRDYYGYTF
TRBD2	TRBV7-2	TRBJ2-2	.	TGTGCCAGCAGCTTAGACGGCGGGAGGGCCCCCGGGGAGCTGTTTTTT	CASSLDGGRAPGELFF
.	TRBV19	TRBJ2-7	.	TGTGCCAGTAGTCGAGGGCGGTCCGGGGACTACGAGCAGTACTTC	CASSRGRSGDYEQYF
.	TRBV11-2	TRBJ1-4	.	TGTGCCAGCAGCCTACCGGGGCCCGAAAAACTGTTTTTT	CASSLPGPEKLFF
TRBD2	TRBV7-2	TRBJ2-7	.	TGTGCCAGCAGCCCAGCGAGCGGGAGCAACGAGCAGTACTTC	CASSPASGSNEQYF
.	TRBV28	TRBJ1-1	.	TGTGCCAGCAGTTTTCGGGCAACGTACCTCTCCCCCGGGACTGATACTGAAGCTTTCTTT	CASSFRATYLSPGTDTEAFF
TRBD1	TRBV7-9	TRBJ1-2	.	TGTGCCGGGGACCCCGGGGACAGAGACTATGGCTACACCTTC	CAGDPGDRDYGYTF
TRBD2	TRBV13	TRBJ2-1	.	TGTGCCAGCAGCTCTCCCGGGACTAGCGGGGGATACGTCGCCCCCCACAATGAGCAGTTCTTC	CASSSPGTSGGYVAPHNEQFF
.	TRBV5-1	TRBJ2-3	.	TGCGCCACCCAAGGAGCAGATACGCAGTATTTT	CATQGADTQYF
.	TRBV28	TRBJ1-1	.	TGTGCCAGCAGTTTAGGAACGTCAATGGGGAACACTGAAGCTTTCTTT	CASSLGTSMGNTEAFF
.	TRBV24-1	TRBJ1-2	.	TGTGCCACCAGTTCCGGACTGTATGATGGCTACACCTTC	CATSSGLYDGYTF
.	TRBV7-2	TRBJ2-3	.	TGTGCCAGCAGCTTAGATCTGGGTTTGGCAGATACGCAGTATTTT	CASSLDLGLADTQYF
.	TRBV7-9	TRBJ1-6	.	TGTGCCAGCAGCTTAGCGCAGACAGAGAATTCACCCCTCCACTTT	CASSLAQTENSPLHF
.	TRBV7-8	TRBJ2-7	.	TGTGCCAGCAGCGTCAGGGACGAGCAGTACTTC	CASSVRDEQYF
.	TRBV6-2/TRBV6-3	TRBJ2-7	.	TGTGCCAGCAGTTACTACCTCTCCTACGAGCAGTACTTC	CASSYYLSYEQYF
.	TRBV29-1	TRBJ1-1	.	TGCAGCGTTGCAGTAAAGGGGGCTGAAGCTTTCTTT	CSVAVKGAEAFF
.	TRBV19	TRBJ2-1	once	TGTGCCACAAAGGACAACCACAATGAGCAGTTCTTC	CATKDNHNEQFF
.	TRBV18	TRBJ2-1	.	TGTGCCAGCTCGGGCCGACAGGTTATCAATGAGCAGTTCTTC	CASSGRQVINEQFF
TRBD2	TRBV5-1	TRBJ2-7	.	TGCGCCAGCAGCCCCCTAGCGGGGGGCTACGAGCAGTACTTC	CASSPLAGGYEQYF
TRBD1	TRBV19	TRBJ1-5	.	TGTGCCAGTAGCCGAGACAGGGAGGGGGGTCAGCCCCAGCATTTT	CASSRDREGGQPQHF
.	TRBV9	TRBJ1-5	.	TGTGCCAGCAGCCCCCAAGGGGAAGCAAATCAGCCCCAGCATTTT	CASSPQGEANQPQHF
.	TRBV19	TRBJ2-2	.	TGTGCCAGTAACCCGAGGGGTTCGGCCGGGGAGCTGTTTTTT	CASNPRGSAGELFF
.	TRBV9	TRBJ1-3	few	TGTGCCAGCAGCGTTGGGTCGGGAGGTAACAACACCATATATTTT	CASSVGSGGNNTIYF
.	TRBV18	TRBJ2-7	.	TGTGCCAGCTCGCGCACGGAGACTGGCTACGAGCAGTACTTC	CASSRTETGYEQYF
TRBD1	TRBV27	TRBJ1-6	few	TGTGCCAGCAGTCTGACAGGGCAAAATTCACCCCTCCACTTT	CASSLTGQNSPLHF
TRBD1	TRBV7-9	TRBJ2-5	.	TGTGCCAGCAGAGCGACAGGGGTCGGAGAGACCCAGTACTTC	CASRATGVGETQYF